The 30 T cell receptor beta chains below all came from one sample that was sequenced in a study of response to subunit inactivated influenza vaccine. TCRdb re-called the RT-PCR reads through MiXCR, storing one row per CDR3 protein. The profile covers over 800,000 distinct CDR3 sequences, with roughly 20% appearing a single time and roughly 10% taken by the ten largest. This specimen was PBMCs from blood, taken more than 4 days after vaccination. The receptors were sampled from a man aged 50 to 59 who received an inactivated influenza vaccine.

This clonotype has a count of ten or more. V is TRBV20-1 and J is TRBJ1-4; no definite D call. Germline assignment: CDR1 DFQATT and CDR2 SNEGSKA (reference sequence). V shed 1 base and J shed 4 bases, with 10 bases lying between them. This CDR3 is built from 14 residues. The CDR3 spells CSARVVRLNEKLFF. CDR3 DNA sequence: TGCAGTGCTAGAGTAGTACGCCTTAATGAAAAACTGTTTTTT.

This clonotype was seen more than once but under ten times. The gene calls are TRBV4-3 and TRBJ2-1; D is ambiguous. The CDR3 loop spans 13 amino acids. CDR1 LGHNA and CDR2 YSLEER come from the germline V gene. Trimming took 4 bases from V and 10 from J, leaving 14 bases between them. CDR3 in amino acids: CASSPQRQEEQFF. As DNA, the CDR3 is TGCGCCAGCAGCCCACAGCGCCAAGAAGAGCAGTTCTTC.

Only a few counts were recorded for this clonotype. The rearrangement uses TRBV7-2 and TRBJ1-4, with 7 bases identical to TRBD1. The length of the CDR3 is 14 residues. Germline CDR1 reads SGHTA; CDR2 reads FQGNSA. The junction had 5 bases not matched to a gene; V was cut back by 2 bases and J by 8 bases. DNA for the CDR3: TGTGCCAGCAGCTTAACTGGGACAGTCGAAAAACTGTTTTTT. This translates into CASSLTGTVEKLFF. Based on the CDR3 plus reference TRBV7-2 and TRBJ1-4, the full variable domain is GAGVSQSPSNKVTEKGKDVELRCDPISGHTALYWYRQSLGQGLEFLIYFQGNSAPDKSGLPSDRFSAERTGGSVSTLTIQRTQQEDSAVYLCASSLTGTVEKLFFGSGTQLSVL.

The table lists this clonotype with many counts. The V gene is TRBV27, the J gene TRBJ2-3; D may match TRBD1 or TRBD2 (5 bases each). The V end lost 6 bases, the J end lost 2 bases, and 15 bases lay between the germline ends. In germline, CDR1 is MNHEY, CDR2 SMNVEV (reference sequence). This CDR3 has 15 residues. The CDR3 bases are TGTGCCAGCAGCCCCTCTGGGGGAGTCACAGATACGCAGTATTTT. As protein: CASSPSGGVTDTQYF.

This clonotype was picked up many times. This sequence joins TRBV5-8 and TRBJ2-2; D may be TRBD1 (6 bases). Trimming took off 4 bases at V and 0 bases at J, with 13 bases between the two ends. The CDR3 totals 16 residues. Germline CDR1 SGHTS, CDR2 YDEGEE. CDR3 amino acids: CASSPGTSANTGELFF. CDR3 nucleotide sequence: TGTGCCAGCAGCCCGGGGACATCTGCGAACACCGGGGAGCTGTTTTTT.

The chain uses TRBV7-2 and TRBJ2-5; 10 bases fit TRBD1. V shed 6 bases and J 4 bases; nucleotides not matched to a gene: 5. The germline V gene encodes CDR1 SGHTA and CDR2 FQGNSA. This CDR3 is 14 amino acids long. CDR3 residues: CASRRTGGRETQYF. In DNA form, the CDR3 reads TGTGCCAGCAGACGGACAGGGGGGAGAGAGACCCAGTACTTC.

This sequence joins TRBV4-1 and TRBJ1-2; the D is unclear. Trimming pared 0 bases from V and 5 bases from J, leaving 13 bases between. From germline, CDR1 is MGHRA and CDR2 YSYEKL. This CDR3 is built from 15 residues. The CDR3 nucleotides read TGCGCCAGCAGCCAAGATCAGGCACCCGGGTATGGCTACACCTTC. Protein sequence: CASSQDQAPGYGYTF.

The J gene is TRBJ2-5, the V gene TRBV5-6, with TRBD2 identical over 11 bases. Germline V gene data show CDR1 as SGHDT and CDR2 as YYEEEE. The CDR3 covers 19 residues. J gave up 4 bases and V 4 bases, and 18 bases lay outside the gene matches. DNA for the CDR3: TGTGCCAGCAGCCCCCTCGTTATGGATAGCGGGAGGGCCTCAGAGACCCAGTACTTC. Translating it yields CASSPLVMDSGRASETQYF.

This clonotype appeared a few times. V and J are TRBV9 and TRBJ2-7, with a tentative D call TRBD1 (6 bases). This CDR3 comprises 15 residues. V was trimmed by 0 bases and J by 1 base, leaving 11 bases between them. Germline values: CDR1 SGDLS, CDR2 YYNGEE. CDR3 protein: CASSVGTGLSYEQYF. The CDR3, as DNA: TGTGCCAGCAGCGTAGGTACAGGGTTGTCCTACGAGCAGTACTTC. Complete variable domain (other parts from reference TRBV9 and TRBJ2-7): DSGVTQTPKHLITATGQRVTLRCSPRSGDLSVYWYQQSLDQGLQFLIQYYNGEERAKGNILERFSAQQFPDLHSELNLSSLELGDSALYFCASSVGTGLSYEQYFGPGTRLTVT.

The chain carries TRBV29-1 and TRBJ1-1; TRBD1 aligns across 7 bases. Germline CDR1 reads SQVTM; CDR2 reads ANQGSEA. CDR3 length equals 14 residues. The V and J ends lost 7 bases and 5 bases, in that order; junction bases with no gene match: 13. The chain's CDR3 is CSALGNRGWTEAFF. The CDR3 coding sequence is TGCAGCGCCCTTGGCAACAGGGGTTGGACTGAAGCTTTCTTT.

J is TRBJ1-5 and V is TRBV4-1; D not resolved. V lost 5 bases and J lost 3, with 14 bases in between. Germline lookup yields CDR1 MGHRA and CDR2 YSYEKL. The CDR3 length is 15 residues. CDR3 amino acids: CASSDTIRVNQPQHF. Here the CDR3 DNA reads TGCGCCAGCAGCGACACCATACGGGTCAATCAGCCCCAGCATTTT.

This clonotype was seen a few times. CDR3 region: CASTAGGRDTQYF. The CDR3 DNA follows: TGTGCCAGCACCGCCGGGGGGCGGGATACGCAGTATTTT. The genes are TRBV7-2 and TRBJ2-3; perhaps TRBD2 as D (7 bases). This CDR3 contains 13 residues. V lost 7 bases and J 6 bases, leaving 14 bases between the germline ends. From germline, CDR1 is SGHTA and CDR2 FQGNSA.

The DNA of the CDR3 is TGTGCCACCATGACAGGGAGCTCCTATAATTCACCCCTCCACTTT. Translating gives CATMTGSSYNSPLHF. The chain uses TRBV7-9 and TRBJ1-6; 7 bases agree with TRBD1. The V and J ends lost 10 bases and 0 bases, in that order; junction bases with no gene match: 6. The germline gives CDR1 SEHNR, CDR2 FQNEAQ (reference sequence). The length of the CDR3 is 15 residues.

This clonotype was seen only a few times. The J gene is TRBJ2-2, the V gene TRBV7-7; TRBD2 agrees at 8 bases. The V segment lost 5 bases and the J segment 15 bases; nucleotides outside the gene matches: 11. CDR1 and CDR2 from the germline V gene are SSHAT and FNYEAQ (reference sequence). The CDR3 covers 13 residues. The CDR3 loop is CASSGRRAGEMFF. CDR3 nucleotide sequence: TGTGCCAGCAGCGGGCGACGAGCGGGAGAGATGTTTTTT. The variable domain in full, with the rest retrieved from reference TRBV7-7 and TRBJ2-2, is GAGVSQSPRYKVTKRGQDVTLRCDPISSHATLYWYQQALGQGPEFLTYFNYEAQPDKSGLPSDRFSAERPEGSISTLTIQRTEQRDSAMYRCASSGRRAGEMFFGEGSRLTVL.

This clonotype showed up just a few times. CDR3 nucleotide sequence: TGCAGTGCCCGGAGGACTGCCGTCTACGAGCAGTACTTC. Amino acids: CSARRTAVYEQYF. The chain is built from TRBV20-1 and TRBJ2-7; possible D gene TRBD2, 5 bases. Germline loops: CDR1 DFQATT, CDR2 SNEGSKA (reference sequence). V was cut by 6 bases and J by 3 bases, with 15 bases left in between. This CDR3 is 13 amino acids long.

V gene TRBV5-1 combines with J gene TRBJ2-1; D is unclear. Trimming removed 4 bases from V and 5 bases from J, with 13 bases in between. The CDR3 totals 14 residues. Germline V gene data show CDR1 as SGHRS and CDR2 as YFSETQ. This CDR3 reads CASSEYRANNEQFF. The CDR3 DNA follows: TGCGCCAGCAGCGAGTACCGGGCCAACAATGAGCAGTTCTTC.

About this clonotype itself: A much larger clone lies a single base off, so this may be a read error. The chain couples TRBV5-1 to TRBJ2-1; D gene unclear. CDR3 length equals 15 residues. Per germline, CDR1 SGHRS and CDR2 YFSETQ. The CDR3, as DNA: TGCGCCAGCAGCTTGGAGAGTTCTGCCTACAATGACCAGTTCTTC. Translated: CASSLESSAYNDQFF. Looking up the rest from reference TRBV5-1 and TRBJ2-1 gives the full variable domain: KAGVTQTPRYLIKTRGQQVTLSCSPISGHRSVSWYQQTPGQGLQFLFEYFSETQRNKGNFPGRFSGRQFSNSRSEMNVSTLELGDSALYLCASSLESSAYNDQFFGPGTRLTVL.

This chain uses TRBV6-5 with TRBJ2-7; no firm D call. Germline V CDR1 and CDR2: MNHEY, SVGAGI. Trimming took 2 bases from V and 6 from J, leaving 14 bases between them. CDR3 length: 14 residues. The CDR3 spells CASSYGRCNCEQYF. CDR3 nucleotides: TGTGCCAGCAGTTACGGACGGTGCAATTGCGAGCAGTACTTC.

This clonotype was counted between two and nine times. This chain links TRBV6-2 or TRBV6-3 with TRBJ2-7, with TRBD1 matching 7 bases. The V and J ends lost 9 bases and 5 bases, in that order; junction bases with no gene match: 7. Germline loops: CDR1 MNHEY, CDR2 SVGEGT. The CDR3 has 12 residues. The CDR3 loop is CASQTGPHEQYF. CDR3 DNA: TGTGCCAGTCAGACAGGGCCCCACGAGCAGTACTTC.

The chain couples TRBV7-2 to TRBJ2-3; a weak D match, TRBD2 (6 bases). The CDR3 has 15 amino acids. In germline, CDR1 is SGHTA, CDR2 FQGNSA. V lost 4 bases, J lost 3 bases, and 14 bases lay in between. The CDR3 nucleotides are TGTGCCAGCAGCTCGGATTGGAGGGCAACAGATACGCAGTATTTT. Its protein is CASSSDWRATDTQYF.

V usage is TRBV5-1 and J usage is TRBJ2-5; D possibly uses TRBD1 or TRBD2 (6 bases each). The CDR3 has 17 amino acids. Trimming pared 0 bases from V and 1 base from J, leaving 16 bases between. Germline V lookup: CDR1 SGHRS, CDR2 YFSETQ. The CDR3 coding sequence is TGCGCCAGCAGCTTGGCCGCAGGGGTGCGGGGCCAAGAGACCCAGTACTTC. Its translation: CASSLAAGVRGQETQYF. The variable domain in full, with the rest retrieved from reference TRBV5-1 and TRBJ2-5, is KAGVTQTPRYLIKTRGQQVTLSCSPISGHRSVSWYQQTPGQGLQFLFEYFSETQRNKGNFPGRFSGRQFSNSRSEMNVSTLELGDSALYLCASSLAAGVRGQETQYFGPGTRLLVL.

This clonotype has only a few counts. The chain joins TRBV10-3 to TRBJ2-6; unclear D gene. From germline, CDR1 is ENHRY and CDR2 SYGVKD. The CDR3 is 15 residues long. Trimming removed 0 bases at V and 4 bases at J, with 7 bases between. The CDR3 sequence is CAISESTTGANVLTF. CDR3 DNA: TGTGCCATCAGTGAGTCGACAACGGGGGCCAACGTCCTGACTTTC.

The table lists this clonotype with a few counts. The V and J genes are TRBV7-8 and TRBJ1-3; D is uncertain. The CDR3 is made up of 15 amino acids. V lost 3 bases and J 7 bases, leaving 16 bases between the germline ends. The germline V gene has CDR1 SGHVS and CDR2 FQNEAQ. The CDR3 DNA reads TGTGCCAGCAGCTTGACGTTGGACGGAAGGAACACCATATATTTT. Protein sequence: CASSLTLDGRNTIYF. Complete variable domain (other parts from reference TRBV7-8 and TRBJ1-3): GAGVSQSPRYKVAKRGQDVALRCDPISGHVSLFWYQQALGQGPEFLTYFQNEAQLDKSGLPSDRFFAERPEGSVSTLKIQRTQQEDSAVYLCASSLTLDGRNTIYFGEGSWLTVV.

This clonotype was found many times. This chain joins TRBV20-1 and TRBJ2-3; 11 bases agree with TRBD2. V was clipped by 0 bases and J by 5 bases; unmatched bases: 7. This CDR3 comprises 16 residues. Germline V CDR1 and CDR2: DFQATT, SNEGSKA (reference sequence). In DNA, the CDR3 is TGCAGTGCTAGAGATTCTCGAGGACTAGCGGGAGATACGCAGTATTTT. Its translation: CSARDSRGLAGDTQYF.

The chain has TRBV7-3 and TRBJ2-3, with 9 positions matching TRBD2. After removal of 9 bases from V and 5 bases from J, the junction contained 6 bases not matched to a gene. CDR3 length: 13 amino acids. Germline values: CDR1 SGHTA, CDR2 FQGTGA. CDR3 nucleotides: TGTGCCAGTGGGGCGGGAGGGAAAGATACGCAGTATTTT. Translating it yields CASGAGGKDTQYF.

This clonotype was seen more than once but under ten times. The chain recombines TRBV20-1 with TRBJ2-7, with D possibly TRBD2 on 5 matching bases. The CDR3 runs 13 residues. V was clipped by 3 bases and J by 3 bases, with 12 bases between them. In germline, CDR1 is DFQATT, CDR2 SNEGSKA (reference sequence). For the CDR3, the DNA is TGCAGTGCTAGTATGCGGGCGGTCTACGAGCAGTACTTC. This encodes CSASMRAVYEQYF.

The J gene is TRBJ1-1, the V gene TRBV13; 7 nucleotides line up with TRBD1. V gave up 3 bases and J gave up 6 bases; unmatched junction bases: 16. Germline V gives CDR1 PRHDT, CDR2 FYEKMQ (reference sequence). The length of the CDR3 is 17 residues. The CDR3, as DNA: TGTGCCAGCAGCTTCTATACAGGGGTTCAGTCCGAAGCTGAAGCTTTCTTT. As protein: CASSFYTGVQSEAEAFF.

About this clonotype: Sequence at one end of the junction differs from germline and may be a read error. CDR3 in amino acids: CASSLSILNTEAYF. CDR3 coding DNA: TGTGCCAGCAGTTTATCTATTCTGAACACTGAAGCTTACTTT. The rearrangement links TRBV27 to TRBJ1-1; D is undetermined. This CDR3 region has 14 residues. The germline V gene encodes CDR1 MNHEY and CDR2 SMNVEV (reference sequence).

This clonotype has just a few counts. The rearrangement joins TRBV15 to TRBJ2-7, with D possibly matching TRBD2 (6 bases). Germline V gene lookup returns CDR1 LNHNV and CDR2 YYDKDF (reference sequence). This CDR3 region has 16 residues. Deletions cut 4 bases from V and 0 bases from J, with 16 bases between. This CDR3 reads CATSTARGVDSYEQYF. The CDR3 DNA reads TGTGCCACCAGCACAGCTCGCGGGGTAGACTCCTACGAGCAGTACTTC.

This clonotype has just a few counts. The V gene is TRBV20-1, the J gene TRBJ1-2; 11 bases are a match to TRBD1. The germline V gene has CDR1 DFQATT and CDR2 SNEGSKA (reference sequence). Trimming at V came to 3 bases and at J to 8 bases, leaving 8 bases not matched to a gene. CDR3 size: 14 residues. CDR3 sequence: CSARTGQGAPGYTF. CDR3 sequence (DNA): TGCAGTGCTAGGACAGGACAGGGGGCGCCCGGCTACACCTTC.